These 22 T cell receptor beta chains were all obtained from the same sample, sequenced in a study of T cells after yellow fever vaccination. TCRdb re-called the 5' RACE reads through MiXCR, storing one row per CDR3 protein. Counted here are tens of thousands of distinct CDR3 sequences, less than 5.5% occurring once; the ten biggest clones make up 20%. The material sequenced was PBMCs, either bulk or a sorted T-cell subset (CD4+, CD8+, memory, or dextramer-sorted; not recorded which), taken about 41 days after the first yellow fever vaccination. These receptors all come from a man aged 18-30 years who received the YFV17D yellow fever vaccine.

This clonotype has ten or more counts. The CDR3 protein is CASSFALDIRASNEQFF. The CDR3 DNA follows: TGCGCCAGCAGCTTCGCCTTGGACATTAGAGCTAGCAATGAGCAGTTCTTC. The chain carries TRBV5-1 and TRBJ2-1; perhaps TRBD1 as D (5 bases). Per germline, CDR1 SGHRS and CDR2 YFSETQ. The CDR3 loop spans 17 amino acids. V was pared by 2 bases and J by 6 bases, with 21 bases between.

In its sample, this clonotype was seen many times. The chain carries TRBV30 and TRBJ1-1; TRBD1 might be the D (5 bases). CDR1 is GTSNPN and CDR2 is SVGIG in the germline V gene (reference sequence). The CDR3 loop spans 12 amino acids. V lost 3 bases and J 5 bases, leaving 10 bases between the germline ends. CDR3 amino acids: CAWSRGWTEAFF. For the CDR3, the DNA is TGTGCCTGGAGCCGGGGGTGGACTGAAGCTTTCTTT.

This clonotype was seen many times. This chain links TRBV12-3 or TRBV12-4 with TRBJ2-2; D remains ambiguous. The CDR3 runs to 13 residues. V was clipped by 10 bases and J by 1 base, with 10 bases between them. For the CDR3, the DNA is TGTGCCATAAGCCACAGGAACACCGGGGAGCTGTTTTTT. Translating gives CAISHRNTGELFF.

This clonotype was observed many times. The V gene is TRBV10-3, the J gene TRBJ1-5, with TRBD1 as a possible D gene (5 bases). The CDR3 extends over 16 amino acids. The V end lost 2 bases, the J end lost 4 bases, and 15 bases lay between the germline ends. CDR1 is ENHRY and CDR2 is SYGVKD in the germline V gene. The CDR3: CAISEGQGPGNQPQHF. DNA of the CDR3: TGTGCCATCAGTGAGGGGCAGGGCCCCGGGAATCAGCCCCAGCATTTT.

This clonotype was seen at least ten times. J is TRBJ2-5 and V is TRBV20-1; TRBD2 matches at 15 bases. Germline V gene lookup returns CDR1 DFQATT and CDR2 SNEGSKA (reference sequence). This CDR3 has 14 amino acids. V shed 5 bases and J 4 bases; nucleotides not matched to a gene: 2. The CDR3 DNA reads as TGCAGTGCTGGGACTAGCGGGGGGCCAGAGACCCAGTACTTC. This encodes CSAGTSGGPETQYF.

This clonotype was observed at least ten times. As DNA, the CDR3 is TGTGCCAGCAGGCGGACTAGCGGAATAAACAATGAGCAGTTCTTC. Protein product: CASRRTSGINNEQFF. The chain links TRBV5-4 to TRBJ2-1; the match to TRBD2 covers 10 bases. With 5 bases clipped from V and 5 bases from J, the junction kept 7 bases outside the gene matches. This CDR3 has 15 residues. CDR1 is SGHNT and CDR2 is YYREEE in the germline V gene (reference sequence).

This clonotype was found many times. This chain joins TRBV28 and TRBJ1-2, with TRBD1 matching over 7 bases. V gave up 7 bases and J gave up 8 bases; unmatched junction bases: 7. The germline gives CDR1 MDHEN, CDR2 SYDVKM. This CDR3 has 12 amino acids. CDR3 amino acids: CASTQGGVGYTF. As DNA, the CDR3 is TGTGCCAGCACTCAGGGGGGCGTAGGCTACACCTTC.

This clonotype was observed at least ten times. V and J are TRBV12-3 or TRBV12-4 and TRBJ1-5; TRBD1 matches at 7 bases. The junction had 11 bases not matched to a gene; V was cut back by 6 bases and J by 9 bases. CDR3 length equals 14 residues. In DNA, the CDR3 is TGTGCCAGCAGGCTACAGGGGCCCGGGACGCCCCAGCATTTT. The encoded protein is CASRLQGPGTPQHF.

In its sample, this clonotype was seen many times. V usage is TRBV6-2 or TRBV6-3 and J usage is TRBJ2-1; D gene unclear. This CDR3 region has 13 residues. Per the germline V gene, CDR1 is MNHEY and CDR2 is SVGEGT. V lost 4 bases to trimming and J lost 0 bases, with 4 bases between them. CDR3 protein: CASSSSSYNEQFF. The CDR3, as DNA: TGTGCCAGCAGTTCTAGCTCCTACAATGAGCAGTTCTTC.

This clonotype came up many times. V usage is TRBV5-1 and J usage is TRBJ2-4, with D maybe TRBD2 (6 bases). The CDR3 runs 16 residues. Trimming removed 0 bases at V and 10 bases at J, with 20 bases between. Germline CDR1 reads SGHRS; CDR2 reads YFSETQ. CDR3: CASSLGLRDSGGIQYF. The CDR3 DNA follows: TGCGCCAGCAGCTTGGGACTCCGGGACTCCGGAGGAATTCAGTACTTC.

This clonotype was seen repeatedly, ten times or more. The chain employs TRBV3-1 and TRBJ1-1; possibly TRBD1 for D (5 bases). Looked up from germline, CDR1 is LGHDT and CDR2 is YNNKEL (reference sequence). Trimming stripped 3 bases from V and 10 bases from J, with 12 bases between. The CDR3 sequence is 12 residues long. The CDR3 loop is CASSHSDRLAFF. The CDR3 DNA sequence: TGTGCCAGCAGCCACTCTGACAGACTAGCTTTCTTT.

The table lists this clonotype with many counts. The rearrangement joins TRBV5-1 to TRBJ2-2; unclear D gene. Germline V CDR1 and CDR2: SGHRS, YFSETQ. This CDR3 comprises 14 residues. Trimming left V 6 bases short and J 3 bases short, with 12 bases between. The CDR3 nucleotides are TGCGCCAGCACCCCTGGTCTATACACCGGGGAGCTGTTTTTT. It translates to CASTPGLYTGELFF. Full variable domain (outside the CDR3, taken from reference TRBV5-1 and TRBJ2-2): KAGVTQTPRYLIKTRGQQVTLSCSPISGHRSVSWYQQTPGQGLQFLFEYFSETQRNKGNFPGRFSGRQFSNSRSEMNVSTLELGDSALYLCASTPGLYTGELFFGEGSRLTVL.

The sample holds many counts of this clonotype. The chain links TRBV10-3 to TRBJ2-1; TRBD2 matches at 12 bases. CDR3 length: 16 residues. Germline loops: CDR1 ENHRY, CDR2 SYGVKD. J gave up 0 bases and V 8 bases, and 5 bases lay outside the gene matches. This CDR3 reads CAIGGLAGSSYNEQFF. The CDR3 DNA reads TGTGCCATCGGAGGACTAGCGGGGAGCTCCTACAATGAGCAGTTCTTC.

This clonotype appeared many times. This CDR3 is CASSLRYEQYF. DNA of the CDR3: TGTGCCAGCAGCCTCCGCTACGAGCAGTACTTC. The J gene is TRBJ2-7, the V gene TRBV7-2, with D unclear. Germline assignment: CDR1 SGHTA and CDR2 FQGNSA. Trimming shortened V by 5 bases and J by 3 bases, and 5 bases separated the two germline ends. This CDR3 contains 11 residues.

This clonotype was picked up many times. The V gene is TRBV6-2 or TRBV6-3, the J gene TRBJ1-5; D is uncertain. The germline gives CDR1 MNHEY, CDR2 SVGEGT. Trimming stripped 7 bases from V and 0 bases from J, with 13 bases between. The CDR3 consists of 15 residues. The CDR3 here is CASTRKIYSNQPQHF. Here the CDR3 DNA reads TGTGCCAGCACTAGAAAGATCTATAGCAATCAGCCCCAGCATTTT.

The chain has TRBV5-6 and TRBJ2-2; a weak D match, TRBD2 (6 bases). This CDR3 comprises 14 residues. The germline V gene encodes CDR1 SGHDT and CDR2 YYEEEE. V lost 4 bases to trimming and J lost 3 bases, with 10 bases between them. The CDR3 nucleotides are TGTGCCAGCAGCCTGGGACTGCACACCGGGGAGCTGTTTTTT. The encoded protein is CASSLGLHTGELFF.

The table lists this clonotype with many counts. The chain links TRBV7-9 to TRBJ1-1; tentatively, D is TRBD1 (5 bases). Germline lookup yields CDR1 SEHNR and CDR2 FQNEAQ (reference sequence). V was trimmed by 5 bases and J by 3 bases, leaving 10 bases between them. The length of the CDR3 is 13 residues. For the CDR3, the DNA is TGTGCCAGCAGCCCACAGGCCTACACTGAAGCTTTCTTT. Amino acid sequence: CASSPQAYTEAFF.

This clonotype was recorded at least ten times. This chain connects TRBV5-6 to TRBJ2-7; D possibly matches TRBD1 or TRBD2 (5 bases each). CDR3 length equals 16 residues. V lost 1 base and J lost 5, with 19 bases in between. CDR1 and CDR2 (germline): SGHDT, YYEEEE. The CDR3 nucleotides are TGTGCCAGCAGCTTGCTCTTGGGGGATAAGGCGGACGAGCAGTACGTC. Amino acids: CASSLLLGDKADEQYV.

The table lists this clonotype with many counts. The V and J genes are TRBV10-3 and TRBJ2-1; 7 bases fit TRBD1. The CDR3 is 16 amino acids. CDR1 and CDR2 from the germline V gene are ENHRY and SYGVKD. After removal of 0 bases from V and 3 bases from J, the junction contained 5 bases not matched to a gene. Written as DNA, the CDR3 is TGTGCCATCAGTGAGTCGACCGCAGGGGGCTACAATGAGCAGTTCTTC. Translation gives CAISESTAGGYNEQFF.

This clonotype was seen at least ten times. This chain uses TRBV11-2 with TRBJ1-1, with TRBD1 identical over 7 bases. Per the germline V gene, CDR1 is SGHAT and CDR2 is FQNNGV. J gave up 7 bases and V 6 bases, and 5 bases lay outside the gene matches. The CDR3 covers 12 residues. CDR3 region: CASRPGDSEAFF. CDR3 nucleotides: TGTGCCAGCAGACCGGGGGACAGTGAAGCTTTCTTT. The full variable domain, rest sourced from reference TRBV11-2 and TRBJ1-1, is EAGVAQSPRYKIIEKRQSVAFWCNPISGHATLYWYQQILGQGPKLLIQFQNNGVVDDSQLPKDRFSAERLKGVDSTLKIQPAKLEDSAVYLCASRPGDSEAFFGQGTRLTVV.

In this sample, this clonotype turned up many times. The chain uses TRBV5-1 and TRBJ2-2; 7 nucleotides match TRBD1. CDR1 is SGHRS and CDR2 is YFSETQ in the germline V gene. Trimming removed 4 bases from V and 3 bases from J; junction bases left unmatched: 15. This CDR3 is built from 18 residues. CDR3 DNA sequence: TGCGCCAGCAGCCCACAAACCCCCCCAGGGGGATACACCGGGGAGCTGTTTTTT. It specifies CASSPQTPPGGYTGELFF.

In its sample, this clonotype is medium-sized. V usage is TRBV6-5 and J usage is TRBJ2-3; D is unresolved. Trimming removed 6 bases from V and 4 bases from J, with 17 bases in between. The CDR3 sequence is 15 residues long. The germline V gene encodes CDR1 MNHEY and CDR2 SVGAGI. The CDR3, as DNA: TGTGCCAGCAGCCAAGTCGGGCTGGGCTCAGATACGCAGTATTTT. Its translation: CASSQVGLGSDTQYF.